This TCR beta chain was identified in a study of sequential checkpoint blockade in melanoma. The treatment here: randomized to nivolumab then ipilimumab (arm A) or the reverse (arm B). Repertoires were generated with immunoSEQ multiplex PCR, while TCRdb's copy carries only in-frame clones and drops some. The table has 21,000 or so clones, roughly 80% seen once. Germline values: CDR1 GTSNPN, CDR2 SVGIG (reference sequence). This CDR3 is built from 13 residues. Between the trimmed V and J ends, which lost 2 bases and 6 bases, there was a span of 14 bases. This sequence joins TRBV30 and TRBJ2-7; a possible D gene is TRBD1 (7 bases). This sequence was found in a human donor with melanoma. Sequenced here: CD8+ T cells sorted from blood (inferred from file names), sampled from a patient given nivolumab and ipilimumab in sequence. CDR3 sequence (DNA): TGTGCCTGGAGTTCAGGGGGGTCGGGCGAGCAGTACTTC. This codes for CAWSSGGSGEQYF.